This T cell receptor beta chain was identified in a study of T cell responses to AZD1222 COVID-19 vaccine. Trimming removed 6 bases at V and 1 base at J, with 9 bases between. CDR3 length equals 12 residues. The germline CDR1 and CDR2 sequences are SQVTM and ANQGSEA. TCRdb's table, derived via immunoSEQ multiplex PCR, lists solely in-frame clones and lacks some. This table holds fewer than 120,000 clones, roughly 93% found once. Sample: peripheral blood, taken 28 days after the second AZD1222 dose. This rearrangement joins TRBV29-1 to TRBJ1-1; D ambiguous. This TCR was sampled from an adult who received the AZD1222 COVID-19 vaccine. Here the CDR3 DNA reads TGCAGCGTAACTCCCCCGAACACTGAAGCTTTCTTT. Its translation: CSVTPPNTEAFF.